The present T cell receptor beta chain was sequenced within a study of CD8 T cells in Susac syndrome. With random hexamers, roughly 0.5 to 1 ug RNA was reverse transcribed. The immunoSEQ assay covered 54 Vbeta and 13 Jbeta segments for CDR3. TCRdb recomputed calls from the immunoSEQ multiplex PCR reads with MiXCR, one row per CDR3 protein. Found here are approximately 190,000 distinct CDR3 sequences, 95% of them singletons; the top ten hold approximately 0.16%. The study, taken as a whole, reports: The study identified roughly seventeen and five Susac-specific public clones in total CD8+ and CD8+ TEMRA repertoires.

The CDR3 extends over 13 amino acids. V was cut by 4 bases and J by 3 bases, with 11 bases left in between. Per the germline V gene, CDR1 is SGDLS and CDR2 is YYNGEE. Comment on this clonotype: Its target is unknown.

TEMRA cells were enriched by FACS, while CD8+ and CD4+ T cells were obtained through a negative isolation that was performed magnetically. The receptor's source is a human donor with Susac syndrome. This chain connects TRBV9 to TRBJ2-7; a weak D match, TRBD1 (6 bases). Input material: CD8+ T cells from PBMCs. CDR3 residues: CASSPGDGYEQYF. CDR3 nucleotide sequence: TGTGCCAGCAGCCCAGGGGACGGCTACGAGCAGTACTTC.